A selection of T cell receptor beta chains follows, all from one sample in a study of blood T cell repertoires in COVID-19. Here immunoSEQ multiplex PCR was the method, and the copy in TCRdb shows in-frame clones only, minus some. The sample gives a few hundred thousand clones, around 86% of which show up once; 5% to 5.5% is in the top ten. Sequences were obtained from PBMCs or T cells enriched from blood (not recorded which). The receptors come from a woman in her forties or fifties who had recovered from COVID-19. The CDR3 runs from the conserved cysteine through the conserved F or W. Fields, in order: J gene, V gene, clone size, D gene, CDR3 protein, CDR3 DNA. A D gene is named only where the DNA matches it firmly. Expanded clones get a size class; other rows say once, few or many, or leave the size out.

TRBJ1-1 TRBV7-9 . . CASSLVGSAEAFF TGTGCCAGCAGCTTAGTCGGTAGCGCTGAAGCTTTCTTT
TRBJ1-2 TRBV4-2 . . CASSQDKGGAVRLANYGYTF TGTGCCAGCAGCCAAGATAAGGGCGGGGCAGTCAGATTAGCCAACTATGGCTACACCTTC
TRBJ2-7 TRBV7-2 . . CASSLAGGTSYEQYF TGTGCCAGCAGCTTAGCGGGGGGTACCTCCTACGAGCAGTACTTC
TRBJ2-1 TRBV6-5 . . CASRLTVAYNEQFF TGTGCCAGCAGATTGACAGTTGCGTACAATGAGCAGTTCTTC
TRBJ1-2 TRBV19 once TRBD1 CASSTKRDSPYGYTF TGTGCCAGTAGTACGAAAAGGGACAGTCCCTATGGCTACACCTTC
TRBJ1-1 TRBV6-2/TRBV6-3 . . CASSYNVRGHTKGNTEAFF TGTGCCAGCAGTTACAATGTCAGGGGACACACAAAGGGGAACACTGAAGCTTTCTTT
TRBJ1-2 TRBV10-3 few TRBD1 CAISEDRGRGDTF TGTGCCATCAGTGAAGACAGGGGAAGAGGAGACACCTTC
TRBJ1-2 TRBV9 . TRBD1 CASSTTGTGSGYTF TGTGCCAGCAGCACAACCGGGACAGGCTCTGGCTACACCTTC
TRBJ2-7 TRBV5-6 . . CASSFMGDTETYEQYF TGTGCCAGCAGCTTTATGGGGGACACGGAAACCTACGAGCAGTACTTC
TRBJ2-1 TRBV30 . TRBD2 CAWSNLAGGSSYNEQFF TGTGCCTGGAGCAATTTAGCGGGGGGGAGCTCCTACAATGAGCAGTTCTTC
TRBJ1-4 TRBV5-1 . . CASNDPGEKLFF TGCGCCAGCAACGATCCGGGTGAAAAACTGTTTTTT
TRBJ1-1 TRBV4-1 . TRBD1 CASSQVPDRGRSSTEAFF TGCGCCAGCAGCCAAGTCCCGGACAGGGGGCGGAGTAGCACTGAAGCTTTCTTT
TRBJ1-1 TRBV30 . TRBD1 CAWSPSLILQGAAGAFF TGTGCCTGGAGTCCATCTCTCATATTACAGGGGGCAGCAGGGGCTTTCTTT
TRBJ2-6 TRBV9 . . CASSVTGASSGANVLTF TGTGCCAGCAGCGTCACAGGAGCCAGCTCTGGGGCCAACGTCCTGACTTTC
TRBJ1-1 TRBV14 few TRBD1 CASSQVQGASEAFF TGTGCCAGCAGCCAAGTTCAGGGGGCTTCTGAAGCTTTCTTT
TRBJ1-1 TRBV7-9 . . CASSLGQTNTEAFF TGTGCCAGCAGCCTTGGACAGACTAACACTGAAGCTTTCTTT
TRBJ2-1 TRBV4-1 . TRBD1 CASSQARGLNEQFF TGCGCCAGCAGCCAAGCCAGGGGGTTGAATGAGCAGTTCTTC
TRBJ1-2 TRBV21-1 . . CASPLWRQDYGYTF TGTGCCAGCCCACTTTGGAGACAGGACTATGGCTACACCTTC
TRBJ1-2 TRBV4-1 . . CASSQGIQGNYGYTF TGCGCCAGCAGCCAAGGTATCCAGGGAAACTATGGCTACACCTTC
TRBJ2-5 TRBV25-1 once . CASSPPRGVLETQYF TGTGCCAGCAGTCCTCCCCGCGGGGTATTGGAGACCCAGTACTTC
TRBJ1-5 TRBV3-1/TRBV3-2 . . CASSQDTGGREPQHF TGTGCCAGCAGCCAAGATACCGGGGGGCGTGAGCCCCAGCATTTT
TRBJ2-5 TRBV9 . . CASSVGMLGGQETQYF TGTGCCAGCAGCGTAGGAATGCTAGGGGGCCAAGAGACCCAGTACTTC
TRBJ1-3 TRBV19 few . CASSDRTSASGNTIYF TGTGCCAGTAGCGACCGGACATCGGCCTCTGGAAACACCATATATTTT
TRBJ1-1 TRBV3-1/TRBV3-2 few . CASSQKGRGTEAFF TGTGCCAGCAGCCAAAAGGGGAGGGGGACTGAAGCTTTCTTT
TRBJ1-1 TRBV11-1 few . CASSLQGTEAFF TGTGCCAGCAGCTTACAGGGCACTGAAGCTTTCTTT
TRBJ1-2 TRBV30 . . CAWSEGEFNYGYTF TGTGCCTGGAGTGAAGGGGAATTTAACTATGGCTACACCTTC
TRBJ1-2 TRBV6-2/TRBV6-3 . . CASSSGPYGYTF TGTGCCAGCAGTTCTGGGCCCTATGGCTACACCTTC
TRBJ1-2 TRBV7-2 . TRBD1 CASSTGQGSGYTF TGTGCCAGCAGCACCGGACAGGGTAGTGGCTACACCTTC
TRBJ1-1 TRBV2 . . CASSELGGRTEAFF TGTGCCAGCAGTGAATTGGGGGGAAGAACTGAAGCTTTCTTT
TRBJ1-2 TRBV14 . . CASSLQDGYTF TGTGCCAGCAGCCTACAGGACGGCTACACCTTC
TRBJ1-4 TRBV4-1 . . CASSQGWQATSEKLFF TGCGCCAGCAGCCAAGGTTGGCAGGCCACAAGTGAAAAACTGTTTTTT
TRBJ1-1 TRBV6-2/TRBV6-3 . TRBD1 CASSYSLRGPSQGPEAFF TGTGCCAGCAGTTACTCCCTTAGGGGGCCGTCCCAAGGCCCTGAAGCTTTCTTT
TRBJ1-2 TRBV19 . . CASSPDSLVYGYTF TGTGCCAGTAGTCCCGACAGTCTCGTCTATGGCTACACCTTC
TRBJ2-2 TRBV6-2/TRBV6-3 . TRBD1 CASSYPPSGGGELFF TGTGCCAGCAGTTACCCCCCCTCAGGGGGCGGGGAGCTGTTTTTT
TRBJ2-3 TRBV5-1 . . CASSSGTRTDTQYF TGCGCCAGCAGCTCAGGGACAAGGACAGATACGCAGTATTTT
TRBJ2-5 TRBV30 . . CAWSVPGGRPLSRYF TGTGCCTGGAGTGTACCAGGTGGGAGGCCCTTGAGTCGGTACTTC
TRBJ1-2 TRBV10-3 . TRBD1 CAISESTGTGDDGYTF TGTGCCATCAGTGAGTCAACCGGGACAGGGGATGATGGCTACACCTTC
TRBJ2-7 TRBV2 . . CASSVGVPYEQYF TGTGCCAGCAGTGTCGGGGTCCCCTACGAGCAGTACTTC
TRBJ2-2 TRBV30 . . CARTHTGELFF TGTGCAAGGACACACACCGGGGAGCTGTTTTTT
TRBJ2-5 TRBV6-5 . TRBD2 CASRGTGAGVKTQYF TGTGCCAGCAGGGGGACGGGAGCGGGAGTAAAGACCCAGTACTTC
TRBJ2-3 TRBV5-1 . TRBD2 CASSPTSGTRDTQYF TGCGCCAGCAGCCCGACTAGCGGAACTAGAGATACGCAGTATTTT
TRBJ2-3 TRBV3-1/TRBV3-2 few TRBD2 CASSVRGGVPDTQYF TGTGCCAGCAGCGTTCGGGGGGGCGTTCCAGATACGCAGTATTTT
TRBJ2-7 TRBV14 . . CASSQVGLALSYEQYF TGTGCCAGCAGCCAAGTGGGGCTAGCGCTCTCCTACGAGCAGTACTTC